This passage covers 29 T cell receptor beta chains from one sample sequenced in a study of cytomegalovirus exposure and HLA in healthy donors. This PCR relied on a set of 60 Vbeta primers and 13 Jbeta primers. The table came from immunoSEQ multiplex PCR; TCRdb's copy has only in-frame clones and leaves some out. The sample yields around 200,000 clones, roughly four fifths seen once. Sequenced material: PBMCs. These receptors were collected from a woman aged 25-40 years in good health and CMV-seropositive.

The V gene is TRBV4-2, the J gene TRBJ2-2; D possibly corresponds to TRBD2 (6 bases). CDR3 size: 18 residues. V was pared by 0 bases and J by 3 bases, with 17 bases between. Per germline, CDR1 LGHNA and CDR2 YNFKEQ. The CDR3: CASSQDPAGSLYTGELFF. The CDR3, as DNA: TGTGCCAGCAGCCAAGATCCGGCGGGATCTCTGTACACCGGGGAGCTGTTTTTT.

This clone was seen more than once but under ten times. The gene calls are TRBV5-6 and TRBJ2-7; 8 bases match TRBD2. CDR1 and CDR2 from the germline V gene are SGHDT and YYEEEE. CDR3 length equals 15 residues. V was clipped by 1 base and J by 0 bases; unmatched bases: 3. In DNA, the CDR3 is TGTGCCAGCAGCTTGTCCGGGACTAGCTCCTACGAGCAGTACTTC. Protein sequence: CASSLSGTSSYEQYF.

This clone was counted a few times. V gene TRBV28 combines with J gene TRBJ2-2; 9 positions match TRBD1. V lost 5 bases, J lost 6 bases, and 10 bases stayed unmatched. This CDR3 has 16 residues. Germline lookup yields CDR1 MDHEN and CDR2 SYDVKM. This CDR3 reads CASSPPDRGRAGELFF. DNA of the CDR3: TGTGCCAGCAGTCCTCCAGACAGGGGGAGGGCCGGGGAGCTGTTTTTT.

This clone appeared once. The CDR3 nucleotides are TGCGCCAGCAGCCCAGAAGGGGGACAGCCCCAGCATTTT. Translating gives CASSPEGGQPQHF. The chain links TRBV4-1 to TRBJ1-5; tentatively, D is TRBD1 (6 bases). The germline CDR1 and CDR2 sequences are MGHRA and YSYEKL. Trimming took off 4 bases at V and 7 bases at J, with 11 bases between the two ends. CDR3 length: 13 amino acids.

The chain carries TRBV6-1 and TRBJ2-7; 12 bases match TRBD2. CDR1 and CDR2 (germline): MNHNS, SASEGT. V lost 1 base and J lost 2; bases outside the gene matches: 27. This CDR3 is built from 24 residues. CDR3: CASSEVLSWEPGTSGWVGAYEQYF. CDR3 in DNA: TGTGCCAGCAGTGAAGTCTTGAGTTGGGAACCCGGGACTAGCGGGTGGGTAGGGGCCTACGAGCAGTACTTC.

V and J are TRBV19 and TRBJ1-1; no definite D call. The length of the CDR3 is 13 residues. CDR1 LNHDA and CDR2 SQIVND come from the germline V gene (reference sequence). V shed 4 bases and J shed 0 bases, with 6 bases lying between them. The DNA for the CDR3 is TGTGCCAGTAGTACCGGGATGAACACTGAAGCTTTCTTT. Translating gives CASSTGMNTEAFF.

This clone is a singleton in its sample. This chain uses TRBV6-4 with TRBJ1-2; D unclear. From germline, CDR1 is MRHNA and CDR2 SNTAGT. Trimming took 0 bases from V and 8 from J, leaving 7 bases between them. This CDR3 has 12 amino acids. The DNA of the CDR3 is TGTGCCAGCAGTGACTCAGCGAGCGGCTACACCTTC. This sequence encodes CASSDSASGYTF.

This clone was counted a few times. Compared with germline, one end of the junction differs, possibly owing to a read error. In nucleotides, the CDR3 is TGTGCCACCAGCAGAGCTACTAGCTCCCACGAGCAGTACTTC. It yields the protein CATSRATSSHEQYF. The chain carries TRBV15 and TRBJ2-7, with D possibly matching TRBD2 (6 bases). The V gene's germline CDR1 is LNHNV and CDR2 YYDKDF (reference sequence). The CDR3 runs to 14 residues.

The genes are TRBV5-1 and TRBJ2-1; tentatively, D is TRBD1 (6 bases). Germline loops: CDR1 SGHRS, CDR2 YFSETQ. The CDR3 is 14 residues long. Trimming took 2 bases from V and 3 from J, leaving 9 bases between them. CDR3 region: CASSFGGYYNEQFF. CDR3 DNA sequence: TGCGCCAGCAGCTTTGGGGGCTACTACAATGAGCAGTTCTTC.

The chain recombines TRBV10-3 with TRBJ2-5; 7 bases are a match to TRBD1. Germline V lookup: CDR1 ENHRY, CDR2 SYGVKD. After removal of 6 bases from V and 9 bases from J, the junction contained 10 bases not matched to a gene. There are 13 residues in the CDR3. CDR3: CAISRDSNGPQYF. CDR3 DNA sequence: TGTGCCATCAGCCGGGACAGTAATGGGCCCCAGTACTTC.

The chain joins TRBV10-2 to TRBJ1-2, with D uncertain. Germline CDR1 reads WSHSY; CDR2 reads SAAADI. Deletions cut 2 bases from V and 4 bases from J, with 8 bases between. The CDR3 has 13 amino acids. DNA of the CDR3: TGCGCCAGCAGTGAGAGAGGGAGCTATGGCTACACCTTC. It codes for CASSERGSYGYTF.

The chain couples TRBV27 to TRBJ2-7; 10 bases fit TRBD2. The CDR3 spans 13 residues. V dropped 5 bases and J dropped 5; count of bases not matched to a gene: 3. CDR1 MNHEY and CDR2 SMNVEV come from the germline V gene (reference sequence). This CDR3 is CASSDGLADEQYF. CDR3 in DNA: TGTGCCAGCAGTGACGGACTAGCGGACGAGCAGTACTTC.

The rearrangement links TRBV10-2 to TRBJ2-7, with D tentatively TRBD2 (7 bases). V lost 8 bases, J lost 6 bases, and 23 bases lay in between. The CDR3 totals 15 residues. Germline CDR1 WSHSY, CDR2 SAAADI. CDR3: CASGGGGAGDREQYF. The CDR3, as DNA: TGCGCCAGCGGGGGGGGCGGGGCGGGAGACCGCGAGCAGTACTTC.

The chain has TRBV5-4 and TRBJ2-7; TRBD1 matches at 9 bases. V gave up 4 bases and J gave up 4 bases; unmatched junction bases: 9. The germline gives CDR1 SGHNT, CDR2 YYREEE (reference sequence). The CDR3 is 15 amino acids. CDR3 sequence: CASSPPGQGLYEQYF. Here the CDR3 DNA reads TGTGCCAGCAGCCCGCCGGGACAGGGTTTATACGAGCAGTACTTC.

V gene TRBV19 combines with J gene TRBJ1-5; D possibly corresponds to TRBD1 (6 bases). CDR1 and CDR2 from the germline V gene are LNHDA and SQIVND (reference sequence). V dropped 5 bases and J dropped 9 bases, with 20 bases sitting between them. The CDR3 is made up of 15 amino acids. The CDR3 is CASSADTGFASPQHF. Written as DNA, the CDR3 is TGTGCCAGTAGTGCTGACACAGGGTTCGCATCGCCCCAGCATTTT.

In DNA, the CDR3 is TGTGCCAGCGGCGGAAGCGGGAGCTCCTACAATGAGCAGTTCTTC. Translated: CASGGSGSSYNEQFF. The rearrangement joins TRBV6-1 to TRBJ2-1, with 8 positions matching TRBD2. CDR3 length equals 15 residues. V lost 8 bases, J lost 0 bases, and 6 bases stayed unmatched. The germline CDR1 and CDR2 sequences are MNHNS and SASEGT.

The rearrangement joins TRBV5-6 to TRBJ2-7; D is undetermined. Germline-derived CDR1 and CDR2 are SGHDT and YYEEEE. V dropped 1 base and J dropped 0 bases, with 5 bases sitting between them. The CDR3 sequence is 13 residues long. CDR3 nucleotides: TGTGCCAGCAGCTTGTCCAGCTCCTACGAGCAGTACTTC. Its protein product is CASSLSSSYEQYF.

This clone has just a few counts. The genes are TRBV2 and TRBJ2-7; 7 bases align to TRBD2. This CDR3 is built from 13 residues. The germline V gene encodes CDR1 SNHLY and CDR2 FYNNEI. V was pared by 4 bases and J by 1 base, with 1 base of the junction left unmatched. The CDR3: CASSAGGSYEQYF. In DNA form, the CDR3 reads TGTGCCAGCAGTGCGGGAGGATCCTACGAGCAGTACTTC.

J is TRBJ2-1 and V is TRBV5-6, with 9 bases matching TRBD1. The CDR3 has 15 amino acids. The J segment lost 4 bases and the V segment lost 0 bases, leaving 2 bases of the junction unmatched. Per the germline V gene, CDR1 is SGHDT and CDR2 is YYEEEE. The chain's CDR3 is CASSLVDRGYNEQFF. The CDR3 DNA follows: TGTGCCAGCAGCTTGGTGGACAGGGGATACAATGAGCAGTTCTTC. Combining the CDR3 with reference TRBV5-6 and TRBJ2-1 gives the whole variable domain DAGVTQSPTHLIKTRGQQVTLRCSPKSGHDTVSWYQQALGQGPQFIFQYYEEEERQRGNFPDRFSGHQFPNYSSELNVNALLLGDSALYLCASSLVDRGYNEQFFGPGTRLTVL.

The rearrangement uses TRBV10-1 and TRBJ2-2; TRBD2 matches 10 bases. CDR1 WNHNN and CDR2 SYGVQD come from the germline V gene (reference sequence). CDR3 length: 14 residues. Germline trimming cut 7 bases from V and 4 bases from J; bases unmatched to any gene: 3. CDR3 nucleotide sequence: TGCGCCAGCACCATAGCGGGAGGCACCGGGGAGCTGTTTTTT. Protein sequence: CASTIAGGTGELFF.

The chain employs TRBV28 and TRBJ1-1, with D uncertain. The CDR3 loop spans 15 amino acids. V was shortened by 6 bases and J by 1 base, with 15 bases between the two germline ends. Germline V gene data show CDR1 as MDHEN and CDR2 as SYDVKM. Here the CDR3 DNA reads TGTGCCAGCAGCCCTAATGGAGGGCCGAACACTGAAGCTTTCTTT. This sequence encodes CASSPNGGPNTEAFF.

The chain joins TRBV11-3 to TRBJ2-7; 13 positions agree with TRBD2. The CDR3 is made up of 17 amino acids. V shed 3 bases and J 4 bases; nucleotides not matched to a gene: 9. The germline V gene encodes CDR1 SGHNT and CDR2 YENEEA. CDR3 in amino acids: CASSFQGLAGFRYEQYF. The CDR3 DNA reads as TGTGCCAGCAGCTTTCAGGGACTAGCGGGATTTCGATACGAGCAGTACTTC.

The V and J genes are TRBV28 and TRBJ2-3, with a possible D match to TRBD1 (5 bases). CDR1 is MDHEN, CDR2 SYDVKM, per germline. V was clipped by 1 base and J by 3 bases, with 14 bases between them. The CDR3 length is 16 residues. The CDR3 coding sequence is TGTGCCAGCAGTTTATCCGGCGGCAGGGCAACAGATACGCAGTATTTT. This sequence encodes CASSLSGGRATDTQYF. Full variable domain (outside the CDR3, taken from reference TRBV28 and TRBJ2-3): DVKVTQSSRYLVKRTGEKVFLECVQDMDHENMFWYRQDPGLGLRLIYFSYDVKMKEKGDIPEGYSVSREKKERFSLILESASTNQTSMYLCASSLSGGRATDTQYFGPGTRLTVL.

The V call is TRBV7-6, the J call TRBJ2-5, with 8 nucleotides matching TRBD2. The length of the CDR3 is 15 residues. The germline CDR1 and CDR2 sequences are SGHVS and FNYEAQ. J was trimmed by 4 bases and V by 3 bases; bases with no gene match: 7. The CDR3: CASSFRAGAGETQYF. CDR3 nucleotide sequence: TGTGCCAGCAGCTTCCGAGCGGGAGCTGGAGAGACCCAGTACTTC.

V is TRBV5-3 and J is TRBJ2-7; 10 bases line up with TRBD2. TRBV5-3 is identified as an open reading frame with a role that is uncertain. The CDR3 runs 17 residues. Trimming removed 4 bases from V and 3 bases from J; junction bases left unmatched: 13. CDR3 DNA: TGTGCCAGAAGCCCTAAACGGACTAGCGGAGGTAGCTACGAGCAGTACTTC. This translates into CARSPKRTSGGSYEQYF.

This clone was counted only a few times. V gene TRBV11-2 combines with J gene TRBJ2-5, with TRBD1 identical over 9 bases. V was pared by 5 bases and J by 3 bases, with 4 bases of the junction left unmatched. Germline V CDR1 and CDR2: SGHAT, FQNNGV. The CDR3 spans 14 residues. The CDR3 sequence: CASSHRGREETQYF. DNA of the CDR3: TGTGCCAGCAGCCACAGGGGGCGCGAAGAGACCCAGTACTTC.

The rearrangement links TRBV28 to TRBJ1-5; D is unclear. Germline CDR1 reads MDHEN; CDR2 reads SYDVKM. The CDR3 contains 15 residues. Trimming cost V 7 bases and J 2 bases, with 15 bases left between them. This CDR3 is CASNRGSGGNQPQHF. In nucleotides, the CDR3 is TGTGCCAGCAACCGCGGGTCGGGTGGCAATCAGCCCCAGCATTTT.

For the CDR3, the DNA is TGTGCCAGCAGTTTAGGTCAGAACTATGGCTACACCTTC. It translates to CASSLGQNYGYTF. The J gene is TRBJ1-2, the V gene TRBV27; D not resolved. Germline V gene sequence: CDR1 MNHEY, CDR2 SMNVEV (reference sequence). The CDR3 has 13 residues. Trimming took off 2 bases at V and 2 bases at J, with 6 bases between the two ends.

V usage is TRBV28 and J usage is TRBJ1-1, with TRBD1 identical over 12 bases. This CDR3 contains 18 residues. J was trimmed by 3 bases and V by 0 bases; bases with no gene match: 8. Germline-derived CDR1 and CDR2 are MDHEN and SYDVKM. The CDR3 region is CASSLWGTGGVGDTEAFF. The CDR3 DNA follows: TGTGCCAGCAGTTTATGGGGGACAGGGGGCGTTGGGGACACTGAAGCTTTCTTT.